The rows below give T cell receptor beta chains drawn from one sample of a study of CD8 T cell repertoires and HIV-1 epitope variants. Sequencing was performed with immunoSEQ multiplex PCR; in TCRdb, only in-frame clones are kept and a portion is missing. In the table there are around 4,900 clones, 70% of which are singletons. These receptors lack a known antigen. The sequenced sample was cultured CD8+ T cells derived from PBMCs. The origin of the receptors is a male donor with HIV. Each CDR3 is given with its conserved first and last residue. The D gene is left open where the match is weak. Expanded clones are given a class, and other clones once, few, many or no size at all.

CDR3aa: CATSSGVTGPRGTEAFF
CDR3nt: TGTGCCACCAGCAGCGGGGTCACAGGGCCACGGGGCACTGAAGCTTTCTTT
len: 17
abundance: -
d_gene: -
j_gene: TRBJ1-1
v_gene: TRBV15

CDR3aa: CASSSVRGAGELFF
CDR3nt: TGTGCCAGCAGCTCCGTCAGGGGAGCCGGGGAGCTGTTTTTT
len: 14
abundance: -
d_gene: -
j_gene: TRBJ2-2
v_gene: TRBV6-6

CDR3aa: CASSEAGGSYNEQFF
CDR3nt: TGTGCCAGTAGTGAGGCGGGAGGATCCTACAATGAGCAGTTCTTC
len: 15
abundance: -
d_gene: TRBD2
j_gene: TRBJ2-1
v_gene: TRBV19

CDR3aa: CASSLAGLAGDTGELFF
CDR3nt: TGTGCCAGCAGCTTGGCCGGACTAGCGGGAGACACCGGGGAGCTGTTTTTT
len: 17
abundance: -
d_gene: TRBD2
j_gene: TRBJ2-2
v_gene: TRBV5-5

CDR3aa: CASSLSGGSYNEQFF
CDR3nt: TGTGCCAGCAGCTTAAGCGGGGGGTCCTACAATGAGCAGTTCTTC
len: 15
abundance: -
d_gene: TRBD2
j_gene: TRBJ2-1
v_gene: TRBV7-3

CDR3aa: CASSGTRGDYGYTF
CDR3nt: TGTGCCAGCTCTGGGACTAGGGGTGACTATGGCTACACCTTC
len: 14
abundance: -
d_gene: -
j_gene: TRBJ1-2
v_gene: TRBV6-6

CDR3aa: CASSSDRSYEQYF
CDR3nt: TGTGCCAGCAGCAGCGACAGGAGTTACGAGCAGTACTTC
len: 13
abundance: few
d_gene: -
j_gene: TRBJ2-7
v_gene: TRBV5-6

CDR3aa: CASSYSPSGGRNEQFF
CDR3nt: TGTGCCAGCAGTTACTCGCCTAGCGGGGGACGCAATGAGCAGTTCTTC
len: 16
abundance: -
d_gene: TRBD2
j_gene: TRBJ2-1
v_gene: TRBV6-5

CDR3aa: CAISESLGVSGANVLTF
CDR3nt: TGTGCCATCAGTGAGTCTCTGGGGGTATCTGGGGCCAACGTCCTGACTTTC
len: 17
abundance: large
d_gene: -
j_gene: TRBJ2-6
v_gene: TRBV10-3

CDR3aa: CASREGQGTNTIYF
CDR3nt: TGTGCCAGCAGGGAGGGACAGGGAACAAACACCATATATTTT
len: 14
abundance: -
d_gene: TRBD1
j_gene: TRBJ1-3
v_gene: TRBV11-2

CDR3aa: CASGNWPAGEQYF
CDR3nt: TGTGCCAGCGGTAACTGGCCTGCGGGCGAGCAGTACTTC
len: 13
abundance: -
d_gene: -
j_gene: TRBJ2-7
v_gene: TRBV27

CDR3aa: CASSVGTEHPNGYTF
CDR3nt: TGTGCCAGCAGCGTAGGGACTGAGCACCCTAATGGCTACACCTTC
len: 15
abundance: -
d_gene: -
j_gene: TRBJ1-2
v_gene: TRBV7-9

CDR3aa: CASSLDSTGSYF
CDR3nt: TGTGCCAGCAGCTTAGATTCGACAGGGTCGTACTTC
len: 12
abundance: -
d_gene: TRBD1
j_gene: TRBJ2-7
v_gene: TRBV7-2

CDR3aa: CASSLTPGPYNEQFF
CDR3nt: TGTGCCAGCAGCTTAACTCCCGGGCCATACAATGAGCAGTTCTTC
len: 15
abundance: -
d_gene: -
j_gene: TRBJ2-1
v_gene: TRBV7-3

CDR3aa: CASSLGHPSTDTQYF
CDR3nt: TGCGCCAGCAGCTTAGGACATCCTAGCACAGATACGCAGTATTTT
len: 15
abundance: -
d_gene: -
j_gene: TRBJ2-3
v_gene: TRBV5-1

CDR3aa: CASSPSTGTYEQYF
CDR3nt: TGTGCCAGCAGCCCTTCAACAGGGACCTACGAGCAGTACTTC
len: 14
abundance: -
d_gene: -
j_gene: TRBJ2-7
v_gene: TRBV7-2